This paragraph covers one TCR beta chain sequence. As yet, its antigen is unknown. What was sequenced were expressed TCRB transcripts, since all of the isolated RNA had been reverse transcribed. Method: immunoSEQ multiplex PCR; TCRdb's copy keeps in-frame clones and lacks some. Of 970,000 or so clones listed, roughly 15% are singletons. This sample stems from a study of beta chain features in type 1 diabetes. Study-wide findings and caveats: The cDNA sequencing approach could over-represent high-TCR-expressing cells.

The CDR3 has 15 residues. On average, the one heparinised blood draw given by each donor was approximately 100 mL. Markers CD45RO/CCR7/CD25/CD127/CD95/CD27 served to sort CD4+ naive, central memory, regulatory and stem cell-like memory cells. The chain recombines TRBV21-1 with TRBJ2-3; the listed D gene, TRBD2, was not tested against the DNA. TRBV21-1 is marked as a pseudogene. The sample consisted of naive CD4+ T cells from blood. This TCR came from a woman younger than 30 in good health. Here the CDR3 DNA reads TGTGCCAGCAGCAAAATGGCGCGGGAGCCCCATACGCAGTATTTT. This codes for CASSKMAREPHTQYF.